This T cell receptor (beta chain) emerged from a study of ipilimumab plus nivolumab after autologous stem cell transplantation. In this sample, this clone turned up once. J gave up 0 bases and V 7 bases, and 11 bases lay outside the gene matches. Germline CDR1 reads SNHLY; CDR2 reads FYNNEI. There are 16 residues in the CDR3. TCRdb's table, derived via immunoSEQ multiplex PCR, lists solely in-frame clones and lacks some. Here the sample spans approximately 15,000 clones, roughly 84% being singletons. The starting material was PBMCs, obtained in a trial of ipilimumab plus nivolumab as post-transplant consolidation. The chain carries TRBV2 and TRBJ2-7, with 8 bases that match TRBD2. This sequence originates from a male donor with diffuse large B-cell lymphoma. CDR3 loop: CASTGGAGASSYEQYF. CDR3 nucleotides: TGTGCCAGCACCGGGGGGGCGGGGGCGAGCTCCTACGAGCAGTACTTC.